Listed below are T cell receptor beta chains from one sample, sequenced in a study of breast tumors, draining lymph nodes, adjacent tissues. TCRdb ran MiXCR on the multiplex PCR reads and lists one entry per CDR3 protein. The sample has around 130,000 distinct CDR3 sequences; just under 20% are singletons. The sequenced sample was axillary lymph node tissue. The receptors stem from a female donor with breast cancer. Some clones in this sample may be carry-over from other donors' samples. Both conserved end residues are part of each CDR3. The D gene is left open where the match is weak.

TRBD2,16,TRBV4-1,CASSQEPTSGDGEQFF
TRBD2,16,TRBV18,CASSRSSGNIGNEQFF
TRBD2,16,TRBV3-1,CASSPLTSGVTNEQFF
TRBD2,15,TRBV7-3,CASSQYSGRTHTQYF
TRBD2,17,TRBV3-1,CASSHRRTSGGRETQYF
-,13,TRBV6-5,CASRGAYNSPLHF
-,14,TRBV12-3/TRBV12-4,CASSFEWGPGEQFF
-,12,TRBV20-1,CSAEGQSFEAFF
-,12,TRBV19,CASSIQRRELFF
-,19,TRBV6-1,CASSYAGQGQAGVDNEQFF
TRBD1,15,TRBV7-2,CASSLEKGAEETQYF
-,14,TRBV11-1,CASSDGGLPGGYTF
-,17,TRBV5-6,CASSLLEGRGGHTEAFF
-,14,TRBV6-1,CASRTGTSRETQYF
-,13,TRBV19,CASSVSGSNEQFF
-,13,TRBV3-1,CASSQGRDQPQHF
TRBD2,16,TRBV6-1,CASDWAGTSGMVEQYF
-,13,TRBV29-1,CSVVVGDGVGYTF
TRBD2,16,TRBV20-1,CSASLAGGRGTGELFF
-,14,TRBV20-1,CSARVQGSTDTQYF
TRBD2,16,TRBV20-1,CSASRSLAGDEETQYF
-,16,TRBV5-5,CASSLSPHGSGNTIYF
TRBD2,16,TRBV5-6,CASSSQRTRARNEQFF
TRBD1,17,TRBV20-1,CSSFGIGRGKGTGEPFF
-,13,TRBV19,CASSIQGATEAFF
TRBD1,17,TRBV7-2,CASSLGGTGGVGQPQHF
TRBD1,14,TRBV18,CASSPTGDNQPQHF
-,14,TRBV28,CASGGRSYNSPLHF